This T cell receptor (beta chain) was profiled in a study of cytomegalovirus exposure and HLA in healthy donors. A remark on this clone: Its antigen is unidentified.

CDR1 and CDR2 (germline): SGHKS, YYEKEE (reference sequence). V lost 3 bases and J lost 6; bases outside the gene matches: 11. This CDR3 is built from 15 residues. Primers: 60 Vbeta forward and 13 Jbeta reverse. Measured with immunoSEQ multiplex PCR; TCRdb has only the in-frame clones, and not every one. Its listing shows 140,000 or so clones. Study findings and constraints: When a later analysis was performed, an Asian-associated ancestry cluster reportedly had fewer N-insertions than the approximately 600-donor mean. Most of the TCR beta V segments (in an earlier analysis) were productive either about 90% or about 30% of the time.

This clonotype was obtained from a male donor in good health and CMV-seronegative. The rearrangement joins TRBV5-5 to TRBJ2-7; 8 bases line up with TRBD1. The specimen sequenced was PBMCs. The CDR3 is CASSSGQGRSSEQYF. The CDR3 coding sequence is TGTGCCAGCAGCTCCGGACAGGGTCGGTCGAGCGAGCAGTACTTC.